This TCR beta chain was sequenced for a study of T cell repertoires in cytomegalovirus infection. Study as a whole: Alongside well-studied HLA-B-restricted CMV epitopes, recently identified HLA-C-restricted CMV epitopes were also used.

In this sample, this clonotype turned up many times. Its specificity is unknown. TCRdb reprocessed the reads with MiXCR, giving one entry per CDR3 protein. The sample includes fewer than 850,000 distinct CDR3 sequences, about 27% of them seen just once. The sequences come from cultured CD8+ T cells from PBMCs, collected from culture after CMV antigen stimulation. This clonotype originated in a human donor in good health (CMV status not recorded). Some clones in this sample may be carry-over from other donors' samples.

DNA of the CDR3: TGTGCCAGCAGCCCCGGACAGGGGCTCTCCACTTCCCAGTACTTC. It specifies CASSPGQGLSTSQYF. J is TRBJ2-5 and V is TRBV7-2; 9 bases are shared with TRBD1. The CDR3 spans 15 residues. The germline CDR1 and CDR2 sequences are SGHTA and FQGNSA. Germline trimming cut 5 bases from V and 9 bases from J; bases unmatched to any gene: 13.